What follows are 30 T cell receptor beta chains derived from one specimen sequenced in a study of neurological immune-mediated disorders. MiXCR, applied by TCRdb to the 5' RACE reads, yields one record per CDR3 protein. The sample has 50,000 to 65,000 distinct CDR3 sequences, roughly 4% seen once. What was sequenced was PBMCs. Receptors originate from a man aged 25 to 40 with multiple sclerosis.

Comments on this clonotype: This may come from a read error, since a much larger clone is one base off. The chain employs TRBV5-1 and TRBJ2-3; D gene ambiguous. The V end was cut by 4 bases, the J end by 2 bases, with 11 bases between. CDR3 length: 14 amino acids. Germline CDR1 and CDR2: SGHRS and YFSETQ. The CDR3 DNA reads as TGCGCCAGCAGCCTGGGAAAGCTCACAGATACGCAGTATTTT. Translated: CASSLGKLTDTQYF.

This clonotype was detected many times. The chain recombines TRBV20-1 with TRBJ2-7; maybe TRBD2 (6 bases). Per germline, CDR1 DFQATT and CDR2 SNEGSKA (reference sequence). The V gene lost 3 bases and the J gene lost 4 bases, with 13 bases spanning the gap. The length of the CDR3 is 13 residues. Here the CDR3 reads CSARWRGRYEQYF. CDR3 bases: TGCAGTGCTAGGTGGCGAGGGAGGTACGAGCAGTACTTC.

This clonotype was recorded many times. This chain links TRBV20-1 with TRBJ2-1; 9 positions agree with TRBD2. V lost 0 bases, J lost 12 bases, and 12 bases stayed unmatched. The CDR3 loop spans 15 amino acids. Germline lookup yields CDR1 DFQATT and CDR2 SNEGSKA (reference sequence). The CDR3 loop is CSARDRGAGGSLQFF. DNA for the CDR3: TGCAGTGCTAGAGATCGGGGTGCGGGAGGGTCTTTGCAGTTCTTC.

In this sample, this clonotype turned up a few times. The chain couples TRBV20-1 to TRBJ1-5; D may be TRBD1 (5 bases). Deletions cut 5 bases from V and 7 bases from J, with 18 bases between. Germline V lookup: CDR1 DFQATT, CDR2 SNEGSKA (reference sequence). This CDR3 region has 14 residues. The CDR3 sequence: CSAGGYSGLQPQHF. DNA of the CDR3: TGCAGTGCTGGGGGGTACAGTGGGCTACAGCCCCAGCATTTT.

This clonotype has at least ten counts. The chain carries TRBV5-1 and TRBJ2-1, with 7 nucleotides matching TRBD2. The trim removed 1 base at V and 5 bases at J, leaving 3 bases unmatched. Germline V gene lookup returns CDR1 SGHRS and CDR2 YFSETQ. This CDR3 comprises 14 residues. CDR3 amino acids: CASSLLAANNEQFF. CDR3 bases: TGCGCCAGCAGCTTGCTAGCGGCAAACAATGAGCAGTTCTTC.

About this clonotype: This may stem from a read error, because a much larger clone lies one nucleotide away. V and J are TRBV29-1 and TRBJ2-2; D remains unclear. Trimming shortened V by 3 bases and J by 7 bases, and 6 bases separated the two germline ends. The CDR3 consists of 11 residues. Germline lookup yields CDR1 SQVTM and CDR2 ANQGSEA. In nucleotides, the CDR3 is TGCAGCGTTGAGATATACGGGGAGCTGTTTTTT. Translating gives CSVEIYGELFF.

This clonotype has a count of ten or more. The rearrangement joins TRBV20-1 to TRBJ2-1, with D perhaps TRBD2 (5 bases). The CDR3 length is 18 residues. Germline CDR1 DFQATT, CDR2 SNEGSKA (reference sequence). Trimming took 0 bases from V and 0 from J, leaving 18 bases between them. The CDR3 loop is CSARDLWAVGSSYNEQFF. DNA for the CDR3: TGCAGTGCTAGAGATCTATGGGCGGTTGGGAGCTCCTACAATGAGCAGTTCTTC.

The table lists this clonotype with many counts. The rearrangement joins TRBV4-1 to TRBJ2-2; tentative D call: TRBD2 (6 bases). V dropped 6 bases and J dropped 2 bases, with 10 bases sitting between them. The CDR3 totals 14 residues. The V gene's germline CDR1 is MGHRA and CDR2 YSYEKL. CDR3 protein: CASRVGGNTGELFF. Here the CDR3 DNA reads TGCGCCAGCAGGGTGGGGGGAAACACCGGGGAGCTGTTTTTT.

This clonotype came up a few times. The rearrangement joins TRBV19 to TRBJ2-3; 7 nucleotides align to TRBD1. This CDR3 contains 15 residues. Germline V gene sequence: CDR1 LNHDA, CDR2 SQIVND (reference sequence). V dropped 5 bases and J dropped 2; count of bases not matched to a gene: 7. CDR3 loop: CASSFGTAFTDTQYF. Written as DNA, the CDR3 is TGTGCCAGTAGTTTTGGGACAGCTTTCACAGATACGCAGTATTTT.

The CDR3 sequence: CASSLGRSGANVLTF. The CDR3 DNA reads TGCGCCAGCAGCTTGGGGCGCTCTGGGGCCAACGTCCTGACTTTC. J is TRBJ2-6 and V is TRBV5-1; D ambiguous. The V gene lost 0 bases and the J gene lost 0 bases, with 4 bases spanning the gap. Per the germline V gene, CDR1 is SGHRS and CDR2 is YFSETQ. The CDR3 contains 15 residues.

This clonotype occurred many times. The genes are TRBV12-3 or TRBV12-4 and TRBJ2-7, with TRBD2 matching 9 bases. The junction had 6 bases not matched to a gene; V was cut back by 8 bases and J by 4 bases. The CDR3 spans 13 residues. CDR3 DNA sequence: TGTGCCAGCGGTAGCGGGAGAGGGTACGAGCAGTACTTC. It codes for CASGSGRGYEQYF.

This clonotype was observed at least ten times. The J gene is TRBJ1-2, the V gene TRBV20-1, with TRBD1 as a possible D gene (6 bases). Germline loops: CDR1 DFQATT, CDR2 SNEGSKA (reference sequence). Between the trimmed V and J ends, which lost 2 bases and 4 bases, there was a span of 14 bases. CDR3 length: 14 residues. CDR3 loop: CSARLSGVFYGYTF. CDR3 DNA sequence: TGCAGTGCTAGACTATCAGGGGTATTCTATGGCTACACCTTC.

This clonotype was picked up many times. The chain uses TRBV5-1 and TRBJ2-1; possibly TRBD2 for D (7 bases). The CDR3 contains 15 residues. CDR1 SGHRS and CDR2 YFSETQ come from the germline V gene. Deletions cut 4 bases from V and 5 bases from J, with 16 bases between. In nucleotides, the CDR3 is TGCGCCAGCAGCCCGGAAGGGGGGGGCAACAATGAGCAGTTCTTC. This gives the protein CASSPEGGGNNEQFF.

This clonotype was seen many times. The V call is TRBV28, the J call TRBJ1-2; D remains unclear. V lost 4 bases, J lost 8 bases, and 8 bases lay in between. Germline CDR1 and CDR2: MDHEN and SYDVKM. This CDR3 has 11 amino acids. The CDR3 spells CASSWARGYTF. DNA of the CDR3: TGTGCCAGCAGTTGGGCGAGAGGCTACACCTTC.

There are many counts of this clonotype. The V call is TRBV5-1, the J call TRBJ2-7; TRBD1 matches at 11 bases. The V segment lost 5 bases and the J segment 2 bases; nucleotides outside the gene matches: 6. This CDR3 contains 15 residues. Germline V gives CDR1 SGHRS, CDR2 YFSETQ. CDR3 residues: CASRPGTGGTYEQYF. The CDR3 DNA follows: TGCGCCAGCAGACCTGGGACAGGGGGAACCTACGAGCAGTACTTC.

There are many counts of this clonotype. The chain's CDR3 is CASSLVMGTRDEQFF. CDR3 DNA: TGTGCCAGCAGCTTGGTTATGGGTACGAGAGATGAGCAGTTCTTC. The J gene is TRBJ2-1, the V gene TRBV5-5; D remains unclear. V gave up 0 bases and J gave up 8 bases, with 15 bases separating them. Per germline, CDR1 SGHKS and CDR2 YYEKEE (reference sequence). The CDR3 consists of 15 residues.

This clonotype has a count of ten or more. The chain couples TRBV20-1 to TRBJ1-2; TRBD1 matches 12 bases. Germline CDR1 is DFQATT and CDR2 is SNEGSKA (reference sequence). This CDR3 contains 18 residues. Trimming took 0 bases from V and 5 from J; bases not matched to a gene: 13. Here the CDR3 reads CSARDGTGGEVFPYGYTF. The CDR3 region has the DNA TGCAGTGCTAGAGACGGGACAGGGGGCGAGGTCTTTCCTTATGGCTACACCTTC.

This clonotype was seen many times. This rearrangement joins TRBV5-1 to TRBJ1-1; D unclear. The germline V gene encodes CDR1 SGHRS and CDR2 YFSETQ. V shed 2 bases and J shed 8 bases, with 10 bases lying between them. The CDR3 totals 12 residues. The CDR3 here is CASSFSGWEAFF. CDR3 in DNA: TGCGCCAGCAGCTTCTCCGGATGGGAAGCTTTCTTT.

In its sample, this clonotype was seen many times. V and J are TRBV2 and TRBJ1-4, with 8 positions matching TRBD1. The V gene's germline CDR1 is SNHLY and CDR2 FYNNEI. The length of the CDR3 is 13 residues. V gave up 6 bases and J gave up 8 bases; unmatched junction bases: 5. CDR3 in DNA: TGTGCCAGCAGAGGGACAGGTGAAGAAAAACTGTTTTTT. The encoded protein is CASRGTGEEKLFF.

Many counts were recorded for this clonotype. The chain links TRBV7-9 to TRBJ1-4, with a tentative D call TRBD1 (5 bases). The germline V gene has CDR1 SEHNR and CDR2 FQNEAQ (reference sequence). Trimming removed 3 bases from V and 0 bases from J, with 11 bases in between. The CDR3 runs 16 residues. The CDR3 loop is CASSLGTIATNEKLFF. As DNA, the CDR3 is TGTGCCAGCAGCTTGGGGACGATCGCAACTAATGAAAAACTGTTTTTT.

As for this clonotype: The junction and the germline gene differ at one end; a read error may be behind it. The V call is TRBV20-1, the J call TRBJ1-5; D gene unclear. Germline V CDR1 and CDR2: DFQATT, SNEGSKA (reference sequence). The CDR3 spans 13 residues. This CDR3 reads CSATDGTNQPQNF. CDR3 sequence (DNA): TGCAGTGCCACGGACGGTACGAATCAGCCCCAGAATTTT.

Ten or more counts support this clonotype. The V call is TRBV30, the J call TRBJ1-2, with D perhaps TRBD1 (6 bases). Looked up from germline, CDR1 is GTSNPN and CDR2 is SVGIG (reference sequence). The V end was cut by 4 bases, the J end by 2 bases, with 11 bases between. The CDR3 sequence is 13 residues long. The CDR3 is CAWTGAINYGYTF. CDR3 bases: TGTGCCTGGACAGGGGCAATCAACTATGGCTACACCTTC.

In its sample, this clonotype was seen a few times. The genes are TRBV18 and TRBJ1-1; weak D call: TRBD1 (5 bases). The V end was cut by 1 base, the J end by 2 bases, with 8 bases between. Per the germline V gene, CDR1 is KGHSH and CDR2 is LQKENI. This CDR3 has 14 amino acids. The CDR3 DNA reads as TGTGCCAGCTCACCACAGGGGTCAAACACTGAAGCTTTCTTT. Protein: CASSPQGSNTEAFF. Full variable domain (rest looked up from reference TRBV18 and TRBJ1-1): NAGVMQNPRHLVRRRGQEARLRCSPMKGHSHVYWYRQLPEEGLKFMVYLQKENIIDESGMPKERFSAEFPKEGPSILRIQQVVRGDSAAYFCASSPQGSNTEAFFGQGTRLTVV.

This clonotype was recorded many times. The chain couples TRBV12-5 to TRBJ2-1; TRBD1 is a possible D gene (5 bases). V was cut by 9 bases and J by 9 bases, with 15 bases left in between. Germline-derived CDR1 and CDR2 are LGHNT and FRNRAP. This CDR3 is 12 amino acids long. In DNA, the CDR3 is TGTGCTAGCCAGGGTGACGAAGGTGAGCAGTTCTTC. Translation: CASQGDEGEQFF.

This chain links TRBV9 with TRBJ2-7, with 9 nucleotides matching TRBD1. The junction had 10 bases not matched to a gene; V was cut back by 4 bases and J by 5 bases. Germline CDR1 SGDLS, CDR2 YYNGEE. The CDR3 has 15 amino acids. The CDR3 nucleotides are TGTGCCAGCAGCCCCCGGACAGGGGAGGTCCACGAGCAGTACTTC. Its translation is CASSPRTGEVHEQYF.

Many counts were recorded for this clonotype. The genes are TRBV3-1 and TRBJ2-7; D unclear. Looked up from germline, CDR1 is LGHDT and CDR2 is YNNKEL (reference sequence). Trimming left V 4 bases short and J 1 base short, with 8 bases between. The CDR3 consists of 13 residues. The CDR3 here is CASSPPESYEQYF. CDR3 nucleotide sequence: TGTGCCAGCAGCCCACCAGAGTCCTACGAGCAGTACTTC.

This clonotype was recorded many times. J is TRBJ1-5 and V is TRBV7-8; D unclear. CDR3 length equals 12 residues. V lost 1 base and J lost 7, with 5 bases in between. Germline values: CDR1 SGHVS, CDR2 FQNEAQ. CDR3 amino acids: CASSLVGQPQHF. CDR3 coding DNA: TGTGCCAGCAGCTTAGTAGGCCAGCCCCAGCATTTT.

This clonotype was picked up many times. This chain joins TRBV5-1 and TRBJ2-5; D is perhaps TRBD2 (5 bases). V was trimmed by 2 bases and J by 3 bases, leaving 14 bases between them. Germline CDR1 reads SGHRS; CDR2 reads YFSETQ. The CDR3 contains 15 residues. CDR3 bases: TGCGCCAGCAGCTTAAGCCATTCACTAGAAGAGACCCAGTACTTC. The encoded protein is CASSLSHSLEETQYF.

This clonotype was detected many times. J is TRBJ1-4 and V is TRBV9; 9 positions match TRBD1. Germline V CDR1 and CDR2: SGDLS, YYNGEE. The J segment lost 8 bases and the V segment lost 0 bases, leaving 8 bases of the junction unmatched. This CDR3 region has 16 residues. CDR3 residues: CASSVGPGQGDEKLFF. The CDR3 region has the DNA TGTGCCAGCAGCGTAGGACCGGGACAGGGAGACGAAAAACTGTTTTTT.

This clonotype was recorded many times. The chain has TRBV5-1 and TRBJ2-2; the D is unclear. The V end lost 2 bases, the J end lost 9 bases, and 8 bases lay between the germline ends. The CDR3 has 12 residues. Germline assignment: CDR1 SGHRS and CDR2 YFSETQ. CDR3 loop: CASSLPGRELFF. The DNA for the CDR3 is TGCGCCAGCAGCTTACCCGGTCGGGAGCTGTTTTTT.